Sequencing of this T cell receptor beta chain was carried out in a study of blood T cell repertoires in COVID-19. On the study more broadly: Sites in the United States, Italy and Spain provided acute and convalescent COVID-19 samples. T cells, B-cell-depleted T cells, or PBMCs supplied cDNA or gDNA.

Losses at the gene ends were 5 bases for V and 8 bases for J; bases not matched to a gene: 8. The germline V gene encodes CDR1 MGHDK and CDR2 SYGVNS. The CDR3 contains 16 residues. Seattle patients were enrolled while actively infected and followed longitudinally. Method: immunoSEQ multiplex PCR; TCRdb's copy keeps in-frame clones and lacks some. Of over 200,000 clones in the sample, more than 80% were seen once. The V gene is TRBV25-1, the J gene TRBJ2-1; 14 bases map to TRBD2. Specimen: peripheral blood. The source of this sequence is a woman of 80 years or more with COVID-19, enrolled during active disease. CDR3 DNA sequence: TGTGCCAGCAGTCCCGGGACTAGCGGGAGATTGGATGAGCAGTTCTTC. Residues: CASSPGTSGRLDEQFF.